The sequence of this TCR beta chain was determined in a study of T cell repertoires in cytomegalovirus infection. Turning to the study itself: Public TCR beta signatures were indicative of both CMV infection and a matching HLA type. Study-wide results and limits: Identification of carriers of CMV plus the relevant HLA was achieved through cumulative public TCR beta family frequency. The ex vivo response showed dominance by HLA-C-restricted CMV-specific TCR beta clonotypes.

Ten or more counts support this clonotype. Its antigen is not identified. This CDR3 is built from 15 residues. V was cut by 8 bases and J by 0 bases, with 16 bases left in between. Germline loops: CDR1 MNHNY, CDR2 SVGAGI (reference sequence). One entry per CDR3 protein, called by TCRdb with MiXCR from the reads. The sample gives about 180,000 distinct CDR3 sequences, roughly an eighth of which show up once; 27% is in the top ten. The chain carries TRBV6-6 and TRBJ1-1, with D tentatively TRBD1 (5 bases). The sequencing sample was made of PBMCs. The TCR comes from a human donor in good health (CMV status not recorded). Some clones in this sample may be carry-over from other donors' samples. The CDR3 coding sequence is TGTGCCAGCGCCCAGGGAGGCGCTATGAACACTGAAGCTTTCTTT. This sequence encodes CASAQGGAMNTEAFF.